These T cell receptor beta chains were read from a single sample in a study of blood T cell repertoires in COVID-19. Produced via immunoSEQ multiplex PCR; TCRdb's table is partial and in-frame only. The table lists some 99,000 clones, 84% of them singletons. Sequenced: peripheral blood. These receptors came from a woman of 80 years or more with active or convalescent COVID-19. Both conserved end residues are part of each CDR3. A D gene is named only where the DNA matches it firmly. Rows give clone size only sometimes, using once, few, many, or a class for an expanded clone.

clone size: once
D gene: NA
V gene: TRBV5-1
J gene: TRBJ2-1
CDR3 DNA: TGCGCCAGCAGCTTGGGCCTGGAGGGCGGGAATGAGCAGTTCTTC
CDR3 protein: CASSLGLEGGNEQFF

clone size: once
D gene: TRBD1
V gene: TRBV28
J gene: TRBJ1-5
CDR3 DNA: TGTGCCAGCAGACCGACAGGGGGCGACGCCTTTAGCAATCAGCCCCAGCATTTT
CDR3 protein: CASRPTGGDAFSNQPQHF

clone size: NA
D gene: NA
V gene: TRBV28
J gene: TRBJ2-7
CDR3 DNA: TGTGCCAGCAGAGTTTCACCCCCCACCCGTTGGGACAACGAGCAGTACTTC
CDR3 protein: CASRVSPPTRWDNEQYF

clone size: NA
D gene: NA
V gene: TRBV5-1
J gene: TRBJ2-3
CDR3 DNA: TGCGCCAGCAGTTCAGGGGTCTCTCACACAGATACGCAGTATTTT
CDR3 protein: CASSSGVSHTDTQYF

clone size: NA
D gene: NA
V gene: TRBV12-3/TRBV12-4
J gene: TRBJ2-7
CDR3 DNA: TGTGCCAGCAGCATAAGGAGGGAATACGAGCAGTACTTC
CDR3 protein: CASSIRREYEQYF

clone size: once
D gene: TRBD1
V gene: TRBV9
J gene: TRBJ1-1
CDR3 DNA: TGTGCCAGCAGCGTAGTGGGGACAGGGGTAGGGAGAGCTTTCTTT
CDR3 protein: CASSVVGTGVGRAFF

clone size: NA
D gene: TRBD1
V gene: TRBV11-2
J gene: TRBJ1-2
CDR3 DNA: TGTGCCAGCAGCCCTAGGGACAGGGGCACGAATGGCTACACCTTC
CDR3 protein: CASSPRDRGTNGYTF

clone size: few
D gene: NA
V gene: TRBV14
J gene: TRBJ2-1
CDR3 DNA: TGTGCCAGCAACAAACGGGGGAACAATGAGCAGTTCTTC
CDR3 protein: CASNKRGNNEQFF

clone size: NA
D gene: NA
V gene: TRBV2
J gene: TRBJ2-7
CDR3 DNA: TGTGCCAGCAGCTTAGCGAGGAGCTCCTACGAGCAGTACTTC
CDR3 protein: CASSLARSSYEQYF

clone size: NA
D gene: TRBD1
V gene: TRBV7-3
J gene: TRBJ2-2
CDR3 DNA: TGTGCCAGCAGACGTTCAGGGGGCGGCACCGGGGAGCTGTTTTTT
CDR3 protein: CASRRSGGGTGELFF

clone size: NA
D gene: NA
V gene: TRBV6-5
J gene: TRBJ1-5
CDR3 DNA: TGTGCCGGCACTAAGGGGGGCAATCAGCCCCAGCATTTT
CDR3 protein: CAGTKGGNQPQHF

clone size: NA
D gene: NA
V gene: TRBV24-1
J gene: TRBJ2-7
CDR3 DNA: TGTGCCACCAGTTCCGAGCGGCCGCCGTTGGAGCAGTACTTC
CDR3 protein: CATSSERPPLEQYF

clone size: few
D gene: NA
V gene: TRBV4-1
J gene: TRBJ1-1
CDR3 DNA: TGCGCCAGCAGCCAAGTGAACATCAACACTGAAGCTTTCTTT
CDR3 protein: CASSQVNINTEAFF

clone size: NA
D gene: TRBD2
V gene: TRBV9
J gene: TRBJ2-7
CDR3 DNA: TGTGCCAGCAGCGTGATAGCGGGAGTCTACGAGCAGTACTTC
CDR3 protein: CASSVIAGVYEQYF

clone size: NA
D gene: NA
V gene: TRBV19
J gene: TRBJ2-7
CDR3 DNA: TGTGCCAGTGCGCACGGGATCTCCTACGAGCAGTACTTC
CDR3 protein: CASAHGISYEQYF

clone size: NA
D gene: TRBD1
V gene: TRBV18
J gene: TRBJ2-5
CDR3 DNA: TGTGCCAGCTCACCTAGACAGGGGGTGGACCAAGAGACCCAGTACTTC
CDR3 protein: CASSPRQGVDQETQYF

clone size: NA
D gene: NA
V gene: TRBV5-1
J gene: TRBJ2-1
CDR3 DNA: TGCGCCAGCACCGACAGAACAAATTACAATGAGCAGTTCTTC
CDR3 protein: CASTDRTNYNEQFF

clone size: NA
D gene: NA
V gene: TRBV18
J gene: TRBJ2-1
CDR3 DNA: TGTGCCAGCCTCCCACGCGACAGGAACAATGAGCAGTTCTTC
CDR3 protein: CASLPRDRNNEQFF

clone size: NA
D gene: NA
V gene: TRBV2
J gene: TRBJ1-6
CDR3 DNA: TGTGCCAGCAGTGAAGGCCCGGCGGGGGTAGGCTCACCCCTCCACTTT
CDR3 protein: CASSEGPAGVGSPLHF

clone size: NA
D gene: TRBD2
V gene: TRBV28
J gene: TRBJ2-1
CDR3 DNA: TGTGCCAGCAGGGGGGGGTTCAGCGGGCCCTACAATGAGCAGTTCTTC
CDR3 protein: CASRGGFSGPYNEQFF

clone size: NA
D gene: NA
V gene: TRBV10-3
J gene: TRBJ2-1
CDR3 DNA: TGTGCCATCAGTGGACACTACAATGAGCAGTTCTTC
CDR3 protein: CAISGHYNEQFF

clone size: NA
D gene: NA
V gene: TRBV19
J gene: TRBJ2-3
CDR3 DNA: TGTGCCAGTAGTGCCTTACAGGTTCGCGCAGATACGCAGTATTTT
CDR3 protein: CASSALQVRADTQYF

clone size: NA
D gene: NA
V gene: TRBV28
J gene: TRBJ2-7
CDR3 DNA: TGTGCCAGCAGGCAGCGGAGTCCTCCCTACGAGCAGTACTTC
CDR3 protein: CASRQRSPPYEQYF

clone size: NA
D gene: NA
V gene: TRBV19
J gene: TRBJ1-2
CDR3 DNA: TGTGCCAGTAGTTTGATAGATGCTAACTATGGCTACACCTTC
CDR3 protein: CASSLIDANYGYTF

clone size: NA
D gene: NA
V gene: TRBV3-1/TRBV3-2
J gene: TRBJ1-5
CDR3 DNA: TGTGCCAGCAGCCGGTCCGGACAGCCCAATCAGCCCCAGCATTTT
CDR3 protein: CASSRSGQPNQPQHF

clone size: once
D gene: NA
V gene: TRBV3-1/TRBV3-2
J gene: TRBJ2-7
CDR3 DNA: TGTGCCAGCAGCCACGTCCTGAGCGGAGGGCCCCGGGAGCAGTACTTC
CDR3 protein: CASSHVLSGGPREQYF

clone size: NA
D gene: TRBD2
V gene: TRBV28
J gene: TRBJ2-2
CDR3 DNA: TGTGCCAGCAGTTTACGAGCAACCCTTAAGCGGGAGGGAGTCACCGGGGAGCTGTTTTTT
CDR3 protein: CASSLRATLKREGVTGELFF

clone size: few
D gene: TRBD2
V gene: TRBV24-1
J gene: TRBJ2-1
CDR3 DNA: TGTGCCACCAGTGATCCCGGACTAGCGGGAGGTTTGGTTTATGAGCAGTTCTTC
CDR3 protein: CATSDPGLAGGLVYEQFF

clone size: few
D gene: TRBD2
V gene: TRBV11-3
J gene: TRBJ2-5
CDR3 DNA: TGTGCCAGCAGCTTAGGCCGGACTAGCGGCAAAGAGACCCAGTACTTC
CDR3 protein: CASSLGRTSGKETQYF

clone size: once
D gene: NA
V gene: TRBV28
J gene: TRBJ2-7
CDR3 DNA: TGTGCCAGCAGTTCCATCTACGAGCAGTACTTC
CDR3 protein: CASSSIYEQYF

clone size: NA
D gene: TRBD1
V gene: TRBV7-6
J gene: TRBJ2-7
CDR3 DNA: TGTGCCAGCAGCTTGACCAAACGACAGACCGGGACAGGGTCTAACGAGCAGTACTTC
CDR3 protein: CASSLTKRQTGTGSNEQYF

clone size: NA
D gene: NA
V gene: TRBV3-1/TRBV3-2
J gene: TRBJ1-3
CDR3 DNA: TGTGCCAGCAGTCCCGGGTCGGGGGGCTCTTTTAGCTCTGGAAACACCATATATTTT
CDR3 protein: CASSPGSGGSFSSGNTIYF

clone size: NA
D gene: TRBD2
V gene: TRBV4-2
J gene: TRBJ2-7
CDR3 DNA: TGTGCCAGCAGCCAAGAGTCCAGCGGGGTGGGGGAGCAGTACTTC
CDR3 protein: CASSQESSGVGEQYF

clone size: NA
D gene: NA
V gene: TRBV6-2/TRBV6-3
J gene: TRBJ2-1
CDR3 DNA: TGTGCCAGCAGTTGGGGGAGGGGGGGTGAGCAGTTCTTC
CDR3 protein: CASSWGRGGEQFF

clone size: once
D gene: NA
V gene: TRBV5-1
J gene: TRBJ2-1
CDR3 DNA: TGCGCCAGCAGCTTACCGGGACTCAGTTCTAGCTCCTACAATGAGCAGTTCTTC
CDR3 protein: CASSLPGLSSSSYNEQFF

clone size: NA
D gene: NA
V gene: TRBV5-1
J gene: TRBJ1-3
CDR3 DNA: TGCGCCAGCAGCGAAGAGAAATCAGGAAACACCATATATTTT
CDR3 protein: CASSEEKSGNTIYF

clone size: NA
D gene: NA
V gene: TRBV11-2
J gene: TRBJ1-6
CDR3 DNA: TGTGCCAGCAGCTCCCTGGGTAGGAACAGTTCACCCCTCCACTTT
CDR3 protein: CASSSLGRNSSPLHF

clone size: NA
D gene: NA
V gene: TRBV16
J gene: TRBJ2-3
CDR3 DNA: TGTGCCAGCAGCCCCGACATGACTAGTTTTACGCAGTATTTT
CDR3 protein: CASSPDMTSFTQYF

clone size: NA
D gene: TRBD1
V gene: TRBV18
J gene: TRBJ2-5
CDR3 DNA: TGTGCCAGCTCACCTCCTGACAGGGAACAGACCCAGTACTTC
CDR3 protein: CASSPPDREQTQYF

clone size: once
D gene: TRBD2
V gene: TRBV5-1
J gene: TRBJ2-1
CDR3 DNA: TGCGCCAGCAGCTTGACGGCGGGAGCTGATGAGCAGTTCTTC
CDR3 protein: CASSLTAGADEQFF

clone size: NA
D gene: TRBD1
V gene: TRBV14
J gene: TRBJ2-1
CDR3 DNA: TGTGCCAGCAGCCAACCACGGGACAGGGTGTACCATGAGCAGTTCTTC
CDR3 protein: CASSQPRDRVYHEQFF

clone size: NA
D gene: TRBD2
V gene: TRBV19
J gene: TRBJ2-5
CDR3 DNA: TGTGCCAGTATCCCCTATAGCGGGAGGGGGGCGAGGGAGACCCAGTACTTC
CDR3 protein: CASIPYSGRGARETQYF

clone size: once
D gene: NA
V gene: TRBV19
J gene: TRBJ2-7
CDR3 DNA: TGTGCCAGTGCCCCGGGGGATCGGAGCGAGCAGTACTTC
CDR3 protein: CASAPGDRSEQYF

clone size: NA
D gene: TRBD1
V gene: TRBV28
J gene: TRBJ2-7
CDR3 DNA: TGTGCCAGCAGTTTACAGGGACAGGGAGCCTCCTACGAGCAGTACTTC
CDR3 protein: CASSLQGQGASYEQYF

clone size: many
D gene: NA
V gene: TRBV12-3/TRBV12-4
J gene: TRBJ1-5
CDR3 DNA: TGTGCCAGCAGTTTAGCGCGCGGGCAGCCCCAGCATTTT
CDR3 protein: CASSLARGQPQHF

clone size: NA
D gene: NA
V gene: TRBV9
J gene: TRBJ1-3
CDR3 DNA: TGTGCCAGCAGCTCCCACCGGGAGGGAAGAAACACCATATATTTT
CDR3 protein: CASSSHREGRNTIYF

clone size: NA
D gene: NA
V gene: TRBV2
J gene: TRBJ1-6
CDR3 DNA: TGTGCCAGCAGGGAGACCGTGAGCTCCTATAATTCACCCCTCCACTTT
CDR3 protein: CASRETVSSYNSPLHF

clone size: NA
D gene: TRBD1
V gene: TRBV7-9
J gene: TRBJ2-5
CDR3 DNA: TGTGCCAGCAGCTTATGGGGACAGTCTCAAGAGACCCAGTACTTC
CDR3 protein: CASSLWGQSQETQYF

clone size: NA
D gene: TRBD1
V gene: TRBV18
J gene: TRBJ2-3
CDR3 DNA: TGTGCCAGCTCACCGGTTAGGACAGGGGGCACAGATACGCAGTATTTT
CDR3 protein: CASSPVRTGGTDTQYF

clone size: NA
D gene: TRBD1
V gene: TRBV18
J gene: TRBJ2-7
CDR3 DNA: TGTGCCAGCTCGGGAGCCGGGACAGGGACCACCTACGAGCAGTACTTC
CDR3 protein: CASSGAGTGTTYEQYF

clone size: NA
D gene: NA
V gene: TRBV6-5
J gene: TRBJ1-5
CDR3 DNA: TGTGCCAGCAGTTACTCGCGTCCGGAAGGCGGCCAGCCCCAGCATTTT
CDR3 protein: CASSYSRPEGGQPQHF